This record concerns one TCR beta chain sequence. This sample was included in a study of early T cells in non-severe SARS-CoV-2 infection. Germline V gene lookup returns CDR1 MGHRA and CDR2 YSYEKL. The V and J ends lost 3 bases and 1 base respectively, with 18 bases between them. This CDR3 comprises 17 residues. TCRdb independently ran MiXCR on the 5' RACE reads; one entry per CDR3 protein. Of roughly 30,000 distinct CDR3 sequences detected, more than 4% appear once; the ten largest clones hold approximately 6.3%. This rearrangement joins TRBV4-1 to TRBJ1-2; a possible D gene is TRBD1 (5 bases). The specimen sequenced was whole blood. The clonotype was recovered from an adult who was a healthcare worker with PCR-confirmed SARS-CoV-2 infection or an uninfected control (not recorded which). The DNA of the CDR3 is TGCGCCAGCAGCCAGACCCGTGTGGGGGGTCTTAACTATGGCTACACCTTC. Translating it yields CASSQTRVGGLNYGYTF.